The 12 T cell receptor beta chains below were found in one sample sequenced in a study of T cells in Graves' hyperthyroidism and ophthalmopathy. TCR beta CDR3 sequences were amplified from RNA transcripts. The TCR CDR3 was amplified in a first-round RT-PCR using the HTBI primer set. TCRdb passed the multiplex PCR reads through MiXCR, listing each CDR3 protein once. The table has 650,000 to 750,000 distinct CDR3 sequences, 14% seen once. Sample: blood. The source of these receptors is a woman aged 18-29 years with Graves' hyperthyroidism.

On this clonotype: One base away lies a much larger clone, so this may be a sequencing read error. This chain uses TRBV7-9 with TRBJ2-1; a possible D gene is TRBD1 (6 bases). Germline V CDR1 and CDR2: SEHNR, FQNEAQ (reference sequence). There are 14 residues in the CDR3. V dropped 3 bases and J dropped 10 bases, with 16 bases sitting between them. The CDR3 reads CASSFEGQTYEQFF. The DNA of the CDR3 is TGTGCCAGCAGCTTTGAAGGACAGACCTACGAGCAGTTCTTC.

The table lists this clonotype with a count of one. This rearrangement joins TRBV12-3 or TRBV12-4 to TRBJ2-5; D assignment may be TRBD1 or TRBD2 (5 bases each). The germline V and J ends were trimmed by 9 bases and 5 bases, with 13 bases remaining between them. This CDR3 region has 12 residues. The DNA for the CDR3 is TGTGCCAGTGCAGGGAGCTGGGAGACCCAGTACTTC. This gives the protein CASAGSWETQYF.

Comment on this clonotype: A single base separates this from a much larger clone, so it may be a read error. This is likely a read error, given that the CDR3 carries no conserved phenylalanine or tryptophan at its end. V gene TRBV6-1 combines with J gene TRBJ1-1; TRBD1 aligns across 11 bases. Looked up from germline, CDR1 is MNHNS and CDR2 is SASEGT. With V trimmed by 6 bases and J by 1 base, 4 bases remained unmatched. The CDR3 contains 15 residues. The CDR3 spells CASRGTGGRNTEAFV. CDR3 nucleotide sequence: TGTGCCAGCAGGGGGACAGGGGGGAGGAACACTGAAGCTTTCGTT.

A few counts support this clonotype. This chain connects TRBV28 to TRBJ2-7; D not certain. The CDR3 totals 14 residues. CDR1 and CDR2 from the germline V gene are MDHEN and SYDVKM. Trimming took 8 bases from V and 1 from J, leaving 15 bases between them. This CDR3 is CASGFLVPSYEQYF. DNA of the CDR3: TGTGCCAGCGGGTTTTTGGTTCCTTCCTACGAGCAGTACTTC.

This chain's CDR3 is CASSSRTFFYEQYF. In DNA form, the CDR3 reads TGTGCCAGCAGCTCGAGGACTTTTTTTTACGAGCAGTACTTC. The chain links TRBV13 to TRBJ2-7, with a possible D match to TRBD2 (5 bases). The CDR3 loop spans 14 amino acids. The V gene lost 4 bases and the J gene lost 4 bases, with 14 bases spanning the gap. Germline lookup yields CDR1 PRHDT and CDR2 FYEKMQ (reference sequence).

This clonotype occurred many times. The chain is built from TRBV9 and TRBJ2-5, with a weak D call TRBD2 (6 bases). The ends were cut back, 0 bases at V and 4 bases at J, with 10 bases in the middle. From germline, CDR1 is SGDLS and CDR2 YYNGEE. The CDR3 spans 14 residues. This chain's CDR3 is CASSVGGGLETQYF. CDR3 in DNA: TGTGCCAGCAGCGTAGGGGGAGGCCTAGAGACCCAGTACTTC.

At least ten counts were recorded for this clonotype. The J gene is TRBJ1-1, the V gene TRBV5-1; 10 bases are shared with TRBD1. The germline V gene has CDR1 SGHRS and CDR2 YFSETQ. The length of the CDR3 is 18 residues. The trim removed 6 bases at V and 4 bases at J, leaving 18 bases unmatched. The CDR3 spells CASKGTGDRGHDSTEAFF. In DNA form, the CDR3 reads TGCGCCAGCAAAGGGACAGGCGACAGGGGGCATGACAGCACTGAAGCTTTCTTT.

The chain's CDR3 is CASSTLRDQPQHF. CDR3 nucleotide sequence: TGTGCCAGCTCAACGCTGAGGGATCAGCCCCAGCATTTT. The chain uses TRBV18 and TRBJ1-5; no clear D gene. V was shortened by 5 bases and J by 5 bases, with 10 bases between the two germline ends. Germline values: CDR1 KGHSH, CDR2 LQKENI. The CDR3 is made up of 13 amino acids.

There are many counts of this clonotype. The chain employs TRBV6-1 and TRBJ2-7, with D hard to call. The CDR3 covers 14 residues. Trimming took off 5 bases at V and 0 bases at J, with 11 bases between the two ends. Germline V gene data show CDR1 as MNHNS and CDR2 as SASEGT. CDR3 coding DNA: TGTGCCAGCAGTTATGGCGGTACCTCCTACGAGCAGTACTTC. Its translation: CASSYGGTSYEQYF.

This clonotype has at least ten counts. The J gene is TRBJ2-4, the V gene TRBV28, with 9 bases identical to TRBD2. The CDR3 totals 18 residues. From germline, CDR1 is MDHEN and CDR2 SYDVKM. V shed 2 bases and J 7 bases; nucleotides not matched to a gene: 15. The CDR3 DNA is TGTGCCAGCAGTTTAGGGCTAGCGGGAAGGATGGGTCAGAACATTCAGTACTTC. This gives the protein CASSLGLAGRMGQNIQYF.

About this clonotype: The conserved phenylalanine or tryptophan is not found at the CDR3 terminus, so this likely reflects a read error. The rearrangement joins TRBV7-2 to TRBJ1-5; D not certain. Per the germline V gene, CDR1 is SGHTA and CDR2 is FQGNSA. CDR3 length: 14 residues. V was trimmed by 1 base and J by 2 bases, leaving 6 bases between them. CDR3 nucleotides: TGTGCCAGCAGCTTAGATCCCGGCAATCAGCCCCAGCATATT. Translated: CASSLDPGNQPQHI.

The sample holds many counts of this clonotype. This chain links TRBV9 with TRBJ1-5, with D maybe TRBD1 (5 bases). V lost 0 bases to trimming and J lost 7 bases, with 14 bases between them. The CDR3 runs 15 residues. CDR1 and CDR2 (germline): SGDLS, YYNGEE. CDR3 sequence: CASSVDAGYWQPQHF. In nucleotides, the CDR3 is TGTGCCAGCAGCGTAGATGCAGGGTATTGGCAGCCCCAGCATTTT.